This entry features one T cell receptor (beta chain) sequence. Its specificity is not known. Gene names denote mouse genes. The read ends 1 residue before the CDR3 terminus; that terminus is restored from the germline J gene. The CDR3 is made up of 15 amino acids. Germline-derived CDR1 and CDR2 are MSHET and SYDVDS. V was pared by 6 bases and J by 0 bases, with 2 bases of the junction left unmatched. The assay was immunoSEQ multiplex PCR, and TCRdb's table has in-frame clones only and misses some. The sample carries several thousand clones, around 45% recorded once. The sample originates from a study of tissue T cells after allogeneic stem cell transplantation. Overall study results and limits: Tissue-detected TCR repertoire was only partly captured by blood and spleen T cells.

As for time point: mouse harvest day 14 after allogeneic transplant. Each mouse received 10^7 T-cell-depleted marrow cells plus 10^6 splenic CD5+ T cells by tail vein. This mouse GVHD model was MHC-mismatched B6 to BALB/c, profiled day 7 or 14. The genes are TRBV29 and TRBJ2-1; 10 bases are shared with TRBD1. This sequence was found in a female BALB/c mouse given C57BL/6 T cells with graft-versus-host disease after an allogeneic hematopoietic cell transplant. The sequenced sample was gut tissue. CDR3 residues: CASRGQGYNYAEQFF. CDR3 DNA, as far as it was read: TGTGCTAGCAGGGGACAGGGGTATAACTATGCTGAGCAGTTC. The full variable domain, completed using reference TRBV29 and TRBJ2-1, is DMKVTQMPRYLIKRMGENVLLECGQDMSHETMYWYRQDPGLGLQLIYISYDVDSNSEGDIPKGYRVSRKKREHFSLILDSAKTNQTSVYFCASRGQGYNYAEQFFGPGTRLTVL.